These 14 T cell receptor beta chains came from one sample sequenced in a study of T cell responses to AZD1222 COVID-19 vaccine (dated by TCRdb to the early 2020s). Libraries were constructed by the immunoSEQ multiplex PCR assay. TCRdb took this table from immuneACCESS and kept in-frame rearrangements with V and J called. Such tables lack part of the clones; where checked against another copy, unresolved V genes explain under half of the gap, and the rest is unexplained. The sample table lists 110,000 to 150,000 clones, around 85% of them with a count of one. The ten largest clones represent less than 9.5% of the sample. Reading the label with the study, this specimen's time point is: baseline before first vaccination. This material consisted of peripheral blood, taken on day 0 of AZD1222 vaccination. The receptors were sampled from an adult in good health.

The J gene is TRBJ1-4, the V gene TRBV3-1 (or the pseudogene TRBV3-2); D is unclear. Germline-derived CDR1 and CDR2 are LGHDT and YNNKEL (reference sequence). Trimming took 4 bases from V and 8 from J, leaving 8 bases between them. The CDR3 is 12 amino acids. The CDR3 nucleotides are TGTGCCAGCAGCCGGCAGACCGAAAAACTGTTTTTT. This gives the protein CASSRQTEKLFF.

The rearrangement joins TRBV11-3 to TRBJ2-7; the match to TRBD2 covers 7 bases. The trim removed 1 base at V and 3 bases at J, leaving 3 bases unmatched. The CDR3 totals 14 residues. The V gene's germline CDR1 is SGHNT and CDR2 YENEEA. CDR3 loop: CASSLGPGGYEQYF. The CDR3 region has the DNA TGTGCCAGCAGCTTAGGCCCGGGGGGCTACGAGCAGTACTTC.

This clone was detected a few times. The chain combines TRBV14 with TRBJ2-7; D not resolved. The CDR3 covers 17 residues. With 2 bases removed from V and 2 bases from J, the gap between germline ends came to 19 bases. The germline V gene has CDR1 SGHDN and CDR2 FVKESK. Here the CDR3 DNA reads TGTGCCAGCAGCCAAAGTACTATTTGGGGAAATACCTACGAGCAGTACTTC. This encodes CASSQSTIWGNTYEQYF.

The rearrangement joins TRBV5-4 to TRBJ2-7; the match to TRBD1 covers 8 bases. CDR1 and CDR2 from the germline V gene are SGHNT and YYREEE (reference sequence). The CDR3 runs 15 residues. V lost 4 bases to trimming and J lost 0 bases; unmatched junction nucleotides: 6. The CDR3 spells CASSGRDRSSYEQYF. CDR3 sequence (DNA): TGTGCCAGCAGCGGGCGGGACAGGAGCTCCTACGAGCAGTACTTC.

The chain couples TRBV19 to TRBJ1-1; 8 nucleotides line up with TRBD1. This CDR3 region has 14 residues. V lost 4 bases, J lost 5 bases, and 6 bases stayed unmatched. Germline-derived CDR1 and CDR2 are LNHDA and SQIVND (reference sequence). The CDR3 DNA sequence: TGTGCCAGTAGTAATACTGACAGGGGAACTGAAGCTTTCTTT. It translates to CASSNTDRGTEAFF.

The CDR3 sequence: CASSNAGLIGYGYTF. Written as DNA, the CDR3 is TGTGCCAGCAGTAACGCGGGCCTAATAGGGTATGGCTACACCTTC. The chain uses TRBV6-5 and TRBJ1-2; D is uncertain. With 5 bases removed from V and 5 bases from J, the gap between germline ends came to 18 bases. CDR1 and CDR2 (germline): MNHEY, SVGAGI. The CDR3 is 15 residues long.

This clone was counted a few times. This rearrangement joins TRBV4-1 to TRBJ1-1; TRBD1 is a possible D gene (5 bases). This CDR3 has 13 amino acids. V lost 3 bases, J lost 10 bases, and 15 bases lay in between. In germline, CDR1 is MGHRA, CDR2 YSYEKL. CDR3 loop: CASSHSDRPRAFF. The CDR3 coding sequence is TGCGCCAGCAGCCATTCTGACAGACCGAGAGCTTTCTTT.

The genes are TRBV4-2 and TRBJ2-6, with D maybe TRBD2 (7 bases). The V end was cut by 3 bases, the J end by 3 bases, with 12 bases between. The CDR3 contains 16 residues. The germline V gene has CDR1 LGHNA and CDR2 YNFKEQ. CDR3 bases: TGTGCCAGCAGCCAGGGGGGGGCTTATGGGGCCAACGTCCTGACTTTC. This translates into CASSQGGAYGANVLTF.

The sample holds one count of this clone. V gene TRBV30 combines with J gene TRBJ1-1; D is possibly TRBD1 (6 bases). The germline CDR1 and CDR2 sequences are GTSNPN and SVGIG (reference sequence). The CDR3 spans 14 residues. Between the trimmed V and J ends, which lost 3 bases and 3 bases, there was a span of 14 bases. This chain's CDR3 is CAWSLWGRDTEAFF. As DNA, the CDR3 is TGTGCCTGGAGCCTTTGGGGGCGGGACACTGAAGCTTTCTTT.

This chain links TRBV5-8 with TRBJ1-5; D unresolved. Trimming cost V 6 bases and J 3 bases, with 7 bases left between them. Looked up from germline, CDR1 is SGHTS and CDR2 is YDEGEE. The CDR3 runs to 12 residues. CDR3 coding DNA: TGTGCCAGCACAAAGGACAATCAGCCCCAGCATTTT. Protein: CASTKDNQPQHF.

The CDR3 DNA sequence: TGTGCCAGTAGCCCGGGGACAGGGAGGACTGAAGCTTTCTTT. Translating gives CASSPGTGRTEAFF. This sequence joins TRBV19 and TRBJ1-1; 9 positions agree with TRBD1. Germline trimming cut 6 bases from V and 5 bases from J; bases unmatched to any gene: 7. Germline V CDR1 and CDR2: LNHDA, SQIVND (reference sequence). CDR3 length: 14 residues.

In its sample, this clone was seen a few times. The chain couples TRBV11-2 to TRBJ1-1; the D is unclear. Trimming took 3 bases from V and 10 from J, leaving 15 bases between them. Germline loops: CDR1 SGHAT, CDR2 FQNNGV. The CDR3 is made up of 13 amino acids. CDR3 sequence reads: CASSFFSSRGAFF. The CDR3 coding sequence is TGTGCCAGCAGCTTCTTTTCCTCTCGGGGAGCTTTCTTT.

This chain links TRBV28 with TRBJ2-3; D is unresolved. V was pared by 2 bases and J by 6 bases, with 6 bases between. Germline loops: CDR1 MDHEN, CDR2 SYDVKM. There are 12 residues in the CDR3. CDR3 sequence (DNA): TGTGCCAGCAGTTTACTAGTGGATACGCAGTATTTT. Encoded protein: CASSLLVDTQYF.

The V gene is TRBV14, the J gene TRBJ2-7; D uncertain. V dropped 1 base and J dropped 5 bases, with 6 bases sitting between them. Germline CDR1 SGHDN, CDR2 FVKESK. This CDR3 spans 12 amino acids. In nucleotides, the CDR3 is TGTGCCAGCAGCCAAGTTTCCCACGAGCAGTACTTC. It is translated as CASSQVSHEQYF. Looking up the rest from reference TRBV14 and TRBJ2-7 gives the full variable domain: EAGVTQFPSHSVIEKGQTVTLRCDPISGHDNLYWYRRVMGKEIKFLLHFVKESKQDESGMPNNRFLAERTGGTYSTLKVQPAELEDSGVYFCASSQVSHEQYFGPGTRLTVT.